This TCR beta chain is drawn from a study of T-cell memory formation after mild COVID-19. Overall study results and limits: For contracting clones, CD4+ ones sat mainly in CM and EM, CD8+ in EMRA.

In its sample, this clonotype was seen a few times. Its matching antigen is unknown. TCRdb reprocessed the 5' RACE reads via MiXCR and lists one record per CDR3 protein. This table has under 700,000 distinct CDR3 sequences, about 20% appearing once. The CDR3 totals 18 residues. Germline lookup yields CDR1 SEHNR and CDR2 FQNEAQ (reference sequence). The V and J ends lost 4 bases and 3 bases, in that order; junction bases with no gene match: 13. This sequence was found in an adult woman who had mild COVID-19 (a few samples of this study predate the infection). Cell type and time point are not known. The sequenced sample was PBMCs or a T cell subset sorted from them (not recorded which). V gene TRBV7-9 combines with J gene TRBJ2-5, with 11 bases lining up with TRBD2. For the CDR3, the DNA is TGTGCCAGCAGCTCCTTAGCGGGAGGGGACGGCGGGAAAGAGACCCAGTACTTC. As protein: CASSSLAGGDGGKETQYF.